This TCR beta chain emerged from a study of blood T cell repertoires in COVID-19. This clone was counted once. Method: immunoSEQ multiplex PCR; TCRdb's copy keeps in-frame clones and lacks some. Altogether approximately 200,000 clones are present, 70% to 90% being singletons, with the ten largest covering about 4.1%. V shed 4 bases and J 3 bases; nucleotides not matched to a gene: 5. Germline V gives CDR1 KGHDR, CDR2 SFDVKD. This CDR3 spans 16 amino acids. The clonotype comes from a man in his fifties or sixties with acute or convalescent COVID-19. This chain links TRBV24-1 with TRBJ2-1; the match to TRBD1 covers 10 bases. Sequenced: peripheral blood. The CDR3 spells CATSDPGQGNYNEQFF. CDR3 sequence (DNA): TGTGCCACCAGTGACCCGGGACAGGGGAACTACAATGAGCAGTTCTTC.